This T cell receptor beta chain was profiled in a study of cytomegalovirus exposure and HLA in healthy donors (dated by TCRdb to 2017 to 2019). In the study overall: According to an earlier analysis of 450 to 650 of the donors, 150 million to 200 million T cells yielded 90 million to 140 million unique TCR beta sequences and 250 to 350 Gb of sequence data. An earlier analysis of approximately 580 of the donors used high-throughput TCR beta sequencing to judge whether each TCR beta V gene segment behaved as functional or pseudogenic. To predict cytomegalovirus infection status, the study brought together high-throughput TCR immunosequencing, statistical association of individual TCRs with disease status, and machine learning. To study patterns of TCR occurrence, a later analysis re-analyzed previously published TCR beta repertoires from 666 donors and added high-resolution HLA genotyping. A few DR-DQ haplotypes were treated as single units for association and clustering because of strong linkage in the cohort. Genome-wide SNP genotypes for about 60% of the roughly 700 donors were used in a later genetic analysis, which treated that subset as a discovery cohort. Donor age, sex, ethnicity and CMV serostatus were collected together with the repertoire data. Typing coverage differed by locus: A, B, C, DRB1 and DQB1 were typed in roughly 629-630 donors, DQA1 in approximately 520, DPA1 in approximately 600, and DPB1 in 400 to 490. Of the 350 to 450 genotyped donors, 81% were placed in the genetic ancestry cluster associated with self-reported Caucasian donors. The study used immunosequencing to profile the T cell repertoires of approximately 690 subjects and linked those repertoires to cytomegalovirus serostatus. Among 398 genotyped donors of the cohort, an average of roughly 230,000 unique TCR beta nucleotide sequences was sequenced per donor, of which roughly 17% were non-productive. Approximately 330 gigabases of sequencing data and around 90 million unique TCR sequences made up an early release that covered approximately 650 HLA-typed donors. The aim of the study was to test whether cataloging public T cell receptors could identify signatures of past pathogen exposure. Both class I and class II loci were covered by HLA typing, at four-digit resolution. In addition to the first cohort of approximately 650 subjects, a separate validation cohort of approximately 130 different subjects was used. Rather than drawing on any new phenotypic data, the later analysis identified candidate immune exposures from TCR beta sequences and the way those sequences occurred across donors. All discovery cohort repertoires had been generated using a single sequencing platform. General findings and caveats noted by the study authors: A later analysis found that most CMV-associated TCR beta chains appeared HLA-restricted, with HLA associations seemingly driven largely by CMV exposure. In both the original and validation cohorts, the classifier was reported to diagnose cytomegalovirus status with high specificity and sensitivity. Compared with the roughly 720-donor mean, donors in an Asian-associated ancestry cluster had fewer N-insertions in productive TCRs, according to a later genetic analysis. The presence/absence analyses assumed that sequencing depth was roughly uniform across donors, and that assumption may not be true. This cohort had only TCR beta chains sequenced, and the lack of alpha or paired-chain data limited which features could be detected. Because the 87-base-pair reads could not distinguish some IMGT-functional V segments, including TRBV6-2 and TRBV6-3, those segments were excluded. In a later analysis, several top co-occurrence clusters were reported to appear linked to parvovirus B19, influenza, CMV and Epstein-Barr virus. Because some donors lacked HLA typing at each locus, the association tests relied only on the typed subset. Three of the identified cytomegalovirus-associated TCR beta chains were confirmed in vitro to be specific for cytomegalovirus antigens. According to the authors, the approach could potentially be generalized to other disease states and immunological phenotypes. Broadly in line with IMGT annotations, most TCR beta V segments showed up in productive rearrangements about 87% or about 30% of the time in an earlier analysis of 450 to 600 of the donors. A later analysis found that TCR association rates varied across HLA loci, with DRB1 alleles showing the most associated TCRs and HLA-C alleles the fewest. The sequencing pipeline was judged likely to have produced a cluster of highly shared sequence variants as a technical artifact. An association between a missense DCLRE1C variant and V-gene and J-gene trimming of TCR beta chains was found in a later genetic analysis and replicated in an independent cohort. A further reported finding was that TCR beta sequences accurately predicted the HLA-A and HLA-B alleles for most subjects in the first cohort. Linkage disequilibrium might explain the correlated functional status among segregating V segments, but an unknown experimental factor could not be ruled out. When HLA alleles, especially DR and DQ, strongly co-occurred, TCR associations were difficult to assign to individual alleles. A later analysis found that HLA-associated TCR beta chains were more clonally expanded and had lower generation probabilities than equally common non-associated chains. At a false discovery rate of 0.05, a later analysis linked roughly 17,000 TCR beta sequences to specific HLA alleles. The only immune exposure information available for the cohort was CMV serostatus. The earlier analysis of a few hundred of the donors excluded approximately 17 rarely observed V segments, including chromosome 9 orphons, because counts were too low. While some public TCRs were present in many individuals, most TCR sequences turned up only very rarely across donors. A total of 164 TCR beta chains were listed by the study as associated with cytomegalovirus.

Library preparation employed the immunoSEQ multiplex PCR assay. For the multiplex PCR, a mixture combining 60 forward primers for TCR Vbeta segments and 13 reverse primers for TCR Jbeta segments was used. The CDR3 region of rearranged TCR beta genes was amplified from genomic DNA by a multiplex PCR assay. The Illumina HiSeq System was used to sequence the amplified TCR beta libraries as 87-base-pair reads. As for the original processing: Across the roughly 670 repertoires, a later analysis counted some 81 million unique TCR beta chains, approximately 10 million of which were shared by at least two donors. A nearest-neighbor algorithm error-corrected the raw reads and collapsed the reads into unique sequences, merging closely related sequences to remove PCR and sequencing errors. CDR3 sequences were aligned to IMGT reference sequences to assign V, D and J gene segments. Each retained sequence needed at least a six-nucleotide match to both a V gene segment and a J gene segment. Rearrangements were called productive when the CDR3 lacked stop codons and stayed in frame with V and J; all others were non-productive. Following IMGT convention, CDR3 was defined as the stretch from the second conserved V-encoded cysteine to the conserved J-encoded phenylalanine. In an earlier analysis of 587 of the donors, sequences lacking an unambiguous match to a single V gene segment were excluded. In an earlier analysis of some 590 of the donors, a V segment was called functional when productive rearrangements were above 56.7%, and segregating when the standard deviation between donors exceeded 5%. A statistical classification framework was built for diagnosing cytomegalovirus status from the catalog of TCR beta chain sequences. V and J gene assignment, in a later analysis, came from comparing TCR nucleotide sequences with IMGT/GENE-DB human TR gene sequences. Using the TCRdist pipeline, a later analysis assigned CDR3 sequences along with most-parsimonious VDJ recombination scenarios. In a later analysis, each TCR beta chain was defined by its CDR3 amino acid sequence together with its V-gene family, and reads lacking a unique V-gene family were excluded. As a way to deal with suspected cross-contamination and a sequencing artifact, a later analysis dropped under 600 nucleotide sequences that were highly shared and had low generation probability. In a later analysis, a clonal expansion index for each public chain was calculated from normalized within-repertoire ranks of inferred template counts. Generation probabilities in a later analysis came from a VDJ recombination model fitted to out-of-frame rearrangements, and those results were checked against IGoR. Hypergeometric tests were used in a later analysis to score TCR-TCR, TCR-HLA and TCR-CMV co-occurrence, with a repertoire-size bias correction applied to the TCR pairs. False discovery rates were estimated in a later analysis by permuting HLA or CMV assignments 20 times. In a later analysis, co-occurring TCRs were grouped with DBSCAN, and TCRdist sequence similarity was added when clustering was performed within HLA-allele-positive subsets. For co-occurrence clustering, repertoires with fewer than 30,000 or more than 120,000 public chains were excluded, along with 4 to 6 repertoires with anomalous nucleotide sharing. TCRdb provides this immuneACCESS table in a form limited to in-frame rearrangements. Some clones are lacking; in checked studies, under half of them reflect an unresolved V gene, and why the rest are absent is not known. The V and J calls and clone size are taken from that table; D and trimming were inferred from the DNA. This sample is represented by fewer than 90,000 clones; under 80% of them were singletons. The ten most abundant clones make up 9.5% to 13% of the sample.

The cohort comprised 710 or so healthy bone marrow donors. Cohort members were all nominally healthy when sampled, although unrecorded immune exposures were likely present. The donor was CMV seropositive and was included in the group of some 290 seropositive cohort members. A peripheral blood sample was collected from each donor, and TCR beta sequencing was performed on peripheral blood mononuclear cells. The Qiagen DNeasy Blood Extraction Kit was used to extract genomic DNA from the blood cell samples. V loses 4 bases at its end and J loses 3 bases; junction bases beyond the gene matches: 6. The germline V gene (reference sequence) sets CDR1 to LNHDA and CDR2 to SQIVND. The CDR3 holds 14 amino acids from the cysteine to the phenylalanine. Only the CDR3 region is kept as DNA, spanning 42 bases read in frame from base 1. For this clone: This clone's antigen is unknown. The sample holds no much larger clone one base away, and base qualities are not on file.

The sequence came from a young man in good health and CMV-seropositive. The sample was PBMCs. This sequence uses TRBV19 and TRBJ2-7; 7 middle bases align to TRBD2. In nucleotides, the sequence is TGTGCCAGTAGTAGAAAAGCGGGGAGCTACGAGCAGTACTTC. Translated, this gives CASSRKAGSYEQYF.